A single sample gave rise to the 11 T cell receptor beta chains below, sequenced in a study of spatial heterogeneity in lung cancer. TCRdb ran MiXCR on the 5' RACE reads and lists one entry per CDR3 protein. The sample includes about 92,000 distinct CDR3 sequences, approximately 12% of them seen just once. Time point meaning: sample taken at primary tumor resection. Sequencing covered unsorted whole RNA taken from tumor, nontumor lung or frozen PBMC. The sample was PBMCs, taken at surgery. These receptors all stem from a male donor with early-stage non-small cell lung cancer.

This clonotype was observed a handful of times. This chain connects TRBV3-1 to TRBJ1-5; D uncertain. The CDR3 has 14 amino acids. Trimming left V 1 base short and J 5 bases short, with 9 bases between. CDR1 is LGHDT and CDR2 is YNNKEL in the germline V gene (reference sequence). CDR3 amino acids: CASSQGGSDQPQHF. CDR3 in DNA: TGTGCCAGCAGCCAAGGAGGGTCCGATCAGCCCCAGCATTTT.

This clonotype occurred many times. The rearrangement links TRBV19 to TRBJ2-5, with 7 bases that match TRBD2. CDR3 length: 16 amino acids. CDR1 and CDR2 (germline): LNHDA, SQIVND (reference sequence). J lost 1 base, V lost 1 base, and 6 bases had no gene match. CDR3 amino acids: CASSIAGSGSQETQYF. The CDR3 DNA reads TGTGCCAGTAGTATAGCGGGTAGCGGGTCCCAAGAGACCCAGTACTTC.

There are a few counts of this clonotype. The CDR3 coding sequence is TGTGCCAGCAGTCGCGACGGGACGGTAAACTATGGCTACACCTTC. Amino acids: CASSRDGTVNYGYTF. The J gene is TRBJ1-2, the V gene TRBV28; the D gene is possibly TRBD1 (5 bases). Germline V gene sequence: CDR1 MDHEN, CDR2 SYDVKM. The CDR3 is 15 amino acids. Trimming pared 5 bases from V and 2 bases from J, leaving 15 bases between.

This clonotype has a count of ten or more. The chain uses TRBV4-2 and TRBJ2-1, with D tentatively TRBD1 (5 bases). V lost 0 bases to trimming and J lost 4 bases, with 22 bases between them. Per germline, CDR1 LGHNA and CDR2 YNFKEQ. CDR3 length: 19 amino acids. CDR3 in DNA: TGTGCCAGCAGCCAAGATTTGAGGCGAGCCACCGGACATTACAATGAGCAGTTCTTC. This gives the protein CASSQDLRRATGHYNEQFF.

This clonotype was seen a handful of times. The chain uses TRBV7-9 and TRBJ2-7; possibly TRBD1 for D (6 bases). CDR3 length equals 16 residues. Germline values: CDR1 SEHNR, CDR2 FQNEAQ (reference sequence). The V end was cut by 4 bases, the J end by 3 bases, with 19 bases between. CDR3 sequence (DNA): TGTGCCAGCAGCTCTAACCGGGACACCTCCCTCTACGAGCAGTACTTC. It translates to CASSSNRDTSLYEQYF.

The chain combines TRBV12-3 or TRBV12-4 with TRBJ2-7; no clear D. V was shortened by 3 bases and J by 6 bases, with 9 bases between the two germline ends. CDR3 size: 12 residues. CDR3 sequence: CASSFSSREQYF. As DNA, the CDR3 is TGTGCCAGCAGTTTCTCAAGCCGCGAGCAGTACTTC.

The CDR3 sequence: CASSRTGGYEQYF. For the CDR3, the DNA is TGTGCCAGCAGCCGGACAGGGGGCTACGAGCAGTACTTC. The chain couples TRBV3-1 to TRBJ2-7; 10 nucleotides line up with TRBD1. Germline CDR1 LGHDT, CDR2 YNNKEL (reference sequence). The J segment lost 3 bases and the V segment lost 4 bases, leaving 0 bases of the junction unmatched. The CDR3 spans 13 residues.

CDR3 sequence (DNA): TGTGCCACCGACTGGGAGAGGACAGGGGTCACCGGGGAGCTGTTTTTT. The encoded protein is CATDWERTGVTGELFF. V usage is TRBV12-3 or TRBV12-4 and J usage is TRBJ2-2; 9 bases agree with TRBD1. The ends lost 10 bases at V and 4 bases at J; junction bases unmatched: 13. This CDR3 has 16 residues.

The V gene is TRBV29-1, the J gene TRBJ2-1; 10 positions agree with TRBD2. The CDR3 contains 17 residues. The germline V gene encodes CDR1 SQVTM and CDR2 ANQGSEA. With V trimmed by 4 bases and J by 10 bases, 19 bases remained unmatched. The CDR3 DNA sequence: TGCAGCGTTGGTCGAACTAAGAGCGGGAGGGCCGCAGAGGAGCAGTTCTTC. Its translation: CSVGRTKSGRAAEEQFF.

The gene calls are TRBV6-2 or TRBV6-3 and TRBJ2-7, with D possibly matching TRBD1 (6 bases). V was cut by 6 bases and J by 5 bases, with 20 bases left in between. CDR3 length equals 15 residues. CDR1 and CDR2 (germline): MNHEY, SVGEGT. CDR3 protein: CASSPGQPGKNEQYF. The CDR3 DNA is TGTGCCAGCAGCCCGGGACAACCCGGCAAGAACGAGCAGTACTTC.

The rearrangement links TRBV7-3 to TRBJ1-2; 7 nucleotides align to TRBD1. V dropped 5 bases and J dropped 8; count of bases not matched to a gene: 11. CDR3 length: 14 amino acids. Germline values: CDR1 SGHTA, CDR2 FQGTGA. CDR3 amino acids: CASSPGAGGEGYTF. For the CDR3, the DNA is TGTGCCAGCAGCCCCGGGGCAGGGGGTGAAGGCTACACCTTC. Looking up the rest from reference TRBV7-3 and TRBJ1-2 gives the full variable domain: GAGVSQTPSNKVTEKGKYVELRCDPISGHTALYWYRQSLGQGPEFLIYFQGTGAADDSGLPNDRFFAVRPEGSVSTLKIQRTERGDSAVYLCASSPGAGGEGYTFGSGTRLTVV.